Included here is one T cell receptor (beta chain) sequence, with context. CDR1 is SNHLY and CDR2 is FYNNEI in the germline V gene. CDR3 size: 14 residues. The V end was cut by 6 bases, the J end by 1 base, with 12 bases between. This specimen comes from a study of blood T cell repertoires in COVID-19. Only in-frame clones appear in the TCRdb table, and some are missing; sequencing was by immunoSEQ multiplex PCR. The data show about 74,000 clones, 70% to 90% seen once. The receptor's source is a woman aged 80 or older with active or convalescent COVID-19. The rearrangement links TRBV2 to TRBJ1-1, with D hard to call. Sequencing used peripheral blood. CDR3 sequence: CASRLFRENTEAFF. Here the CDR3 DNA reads TGTGCCAGCAGACTATTCCGGGAGAACACTGAAGCTTTCTTT. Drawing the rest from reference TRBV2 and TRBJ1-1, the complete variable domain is EPEVTQTPSHQVTQMGQEVILRCVPISNHLYFYWYRQILGQKVEFLVSFYNNEISEKSEIFDDQFSVERPDGSNFTLKIRSTKLEDSAMYFCASRLFRENTEAFFGQGTRLTVV.